This TCR beta chain was found in a study of shared clonotypes between healthy human individuals. About the study: The study used three CD4 naive, three CD4 memory, two CD8 naive and one CD8 memory plate per donor.

With respect to this clone: Its antigen is as yet unknown.

Findings of the study overall: A generally larger estimated richness was seen in naive subsets than in memory subsets.

CD4+ cell separation produced CD45RA+ naive and CD45RA-negative memory subsets. Germline-derived CDR1 and CDR2 are SGHRS and YFSETQ. Trimming left V 0 bases short and J 4 bases short, with 14 bases between. The CDR3 extends over 15 amino acids. The study ran the assay at deep level. Here immunoSEQ multiplex PCR was the method, and the copy in TCRdb shows in-frame clones only, minus some. The table lists approximately 2,000,000 clones, 85% to 95% of them singletons. The material sequenced was naive CD4+ T cells from PBMCs. Stated subset: CD45RA+ positively selected. J is TRBJ2-7 and V is TRBV5-1, with a possible D match to TRBD2 (7 bases). The receptor's source is a man younger than 35 in good health. Some clones in this sample may be carry-over from other donors' samples. The CDR3 protein is CASSLAEAGAYEQYF. The CDR3 DNA sequence: TGCGCCAGCAGCTTGGCCGAGGCGGGGGCGTACGAGCAGTACTTC. The variable domain in full, completed from reference TRBV5-1 and TRBJ2-7, reads KAGVTQTPRYLIKTRGQQVTLSCSPISGHRSVSWYQQTPGQGLQFLFEYFSETQRNKGNFPGRFSGRQFSNSRSEMNVSTLELGDSALYLCASSLAEAGAYEQYFGPGTRLTVT.